A selection of T cell receptor beta chains follows, all from one sample in a study of cytomegalovirus exposure and HLA in healthy donors. Profiled with immunoSEQ multiplex PCR; TCRdb holds only in-frame clones, not every one. This repertoire shows 250,000 to 300,000 clones, about 90% found once; its top ten account for roughly 1.5%. Sequenced input: PBMCs. These receptors were taken from a girl aged 2-10 years in good health and CMV-seronegative. The CDR3 runs from the conserved cysteine through the conserved F or W. A D gene is named only where the DNA matches it firmly. Some rows have no size entry. The others give once, few or many, or a class for an expanded clone.

-	TRBV27	-	TRBJ2-7	TGTGCCAGCAGTTCTCCGGGACAGACTAGTCAGTACTTC	CASSSPGQTSQYF
-	TRBV7-2	-	TRBJ1-2	TGTGCCAGCAGCCCCGCGTCTGAATATGGCTACACCTTC	CASSPASEYGYTF
-	TRBV11-2	-	TRBJ1-2	TGTGCCAGCAGCTTCTTCCGGGACTTCGACGGCTATGGCTACACCTTC	CASSFFRDFDGYGYTF
-	TRBV30	TRBD1	TRBJ1-1	TGTGCCTGGAGTGCCGCGGGACAGGGGGCCTCTGAAGCTTTCTTT	CAWSAAGQGASEAFF
-	TRBV6-1	-	TRBJ2-1	TGTGCCAGCAGTGAGGCGACAGGCCGCTCCTACAATGAGCAGTTCTTC	CASSEATGRSYNEQFF
-	TRBV15	-	TRBJ1-3	TGTGCCACCAGCAGCGCACAGGGAGCTGGAAACACCATATATTTT	CATSSAQGAGNTIYF
-	TRBV11-3	-	TRBJ1-5	TGTGCCAGCAGCTTAGACTGCTTAGAGGGTAAGGTTCAACAGCCCCAGCATTTT	CASSLDCLEGKVQQPQHF
once	TRBV29-1	-	TRBJ2-5	TGCAGCGTTGTAGGGAGCTCTCACCAAGAGACCCAGTACTTC	CSVVGSSHQETQYF
-	TRBV5-3	TRBD1	TRBJ1-4	TGTGCCAGAAGCGCCCGGGACAGGGGGAGCGAAAAACTGTTTTTT	CARSARDRGSEKLFF
-	TRBV5-1	-	TRBJ2-5	TGCGCCAGCAGAGTGATGTGGGGGGTCCAAGAGACCCAGTACTTC	CASRVMWGVQETQYF
-	TRBV5-6	-	TRBJ2-7	TGTGCCAGCAGCTATGGACGGGGGACGGGATCCGAGCAGTACTTC	CASSYGRGTGSEQYF
once	TRBV28	-	TRBJ2-1	TGTGCCAGCAGTACAAATCTTAACAATGAGCAGTTCTTC	CASSTNLNNEQFF
-	TRBV6-5	TRBD1	TRBJ1-5	TGTGCCAGCAGTTGGACAGGCAATAGCAATCAGCCCCAGCATTTT	CASSWTGNSNQPQHF
once	TRBV6-5	TRBD2	TRBJ2-3	TGTGCCAGCAGTTTAACACGGACTAGCAAAGATACGCAGTATTTT	CASSLTRTSKDTQYF
-	TRBV2	-	TRBJ1-1	TGTGCCAGCAGTGACAGGGCTTTGAACACTGAAGCTTTCTTT	CASSDRALNTEAFF
-	TRBV7-9	TRBD1	TRBJ1-5	TGTGCCAGCAGTAAAGACAGGGGGGGTTCGGAAAGCAATCAGCCCCAGCATTTT	CASSKDRGGSESNQPQHF
-	TRBV7-2	-	TRBJ1-5	TGTGCCAGCAGCTCTGGACAGCTTTATAGCAATCAGCCCCAGCATTTT	CASSSGQLYSNQPQHF
-	TRBV11-1	TRBD1	TRBJ2-2	TGTGCCAGCAGCTTATTTACCCACAGGGGGCGAAGTTGGACCGGGGAGCTGTTTTTT	CASSLFTHRGRSWTGELFF
once	TRBV7-6	-	TRBJ1-2	TGTGCCAGCAGCGAGGACAGAAACTATGGCTACACCTTC	CASSEDRNYGYTF
-	TRBV9	-	TRBJ2-5	TGTGCCAGCAGTGGAGGTTGGACAGAAGAGACCCAGTACTTC	CASSGGWTEETQYF
once	TRBV15	-	TRBJ2-1	TGTGCCACCAGCAGAGGGCGGGAAGGCTCCTACAATGAGCAGTTCTTC	CATSRGREGSYNEQFF
once	TRBV7-9	TRBD2	TRBJ2-7	TGTGCCAGCAGCTTAGGGCGGGGATTAGCGGGACCCTCCTACGAGCAGTACTTC	CASSLGRGLAGPSYEQYF
-	TRBV29-1	TRBD2	TRBJ2-1	TGCAGCGTTGAACCACGACTAGCTCTCAATGAGCAGTTCTTC	CSVEPRLALNEQFF
once	TRBV13	-	TRBJ2-7	TGTGCCAGCAGCTTAGACCCACTAGGCGAGCAGTACTTC	CASSLDPLGEQYF
-	TRBV6-1	TRBD2	TRBJ2-5	TGTGCCAGCAGCGAAGGACTAGCGGGGGGCGGGTGGTACCAAGAGACCCAGTACTTC	CASSEGLAGGGWYQETQYF
once	TRBV14	-	TRBJ2-1	TGTGCCAGCAGCCTCCGGGGGGCGCGATACAATGAGCAGTTCTTC	CASSLRGARYNEQFF
-	TRBV19	-	TRBJ2-3	TGTGCCAGTAGTAACCGGAGGACGCCGACAGATACGCAGTATTTT	CASSNRRTPTDTQYF
-	TRBV15	-	TRBJ1-5	TGTGCCACCAGCAGCCCCAGGGCAGGTTATAGCAATCAGCCCCAGCATTTT	CATSSPRAGYSNQPQHF
-	TRBV6-6	TRBD1	TRBJ1-4	TGTGCCAGCAGCGGCAGGGGGTTCGGTAATGAAAAACTGTTTTTT	CASSGRGFGNEKLFF
-	TRBV7-9	-	TRBJ2-7	TGTTCCAGCAGCTCAAAAGACCGGGACAACCCCTACGAGCAGTACTTC	CSSSSKDRDNPYEQYF
-	TRBV2	-	TRBJ2-6	TGTGCCAGCAGGTATCCTGGGGCCAACGTCCTGACTTTC	CASRYPGANVLTF
-	TRBV6-1	-	TRBJ2-3	TGTGCCAGCAGTGAGTTCTTATTGGGGGGGCTGGGCACAGATACGCAGTATTTT	CASSEFLLGGLGTDTQYF
-	TRBV5-1	-	TRBJ2-3	TGCGCCAGCAGCCCCTTCCCTTCGGGGGTCGTCACAGATACGCAGTATTTT	CASSPFPSGVVTDTQYF
-	TRBV18	-	TRBJ2-7	TGTGCCAGCTCACCGCTCGAGGGTGGGGTCGAGCAGTACTTC	CASSPLEGGVEQYF
-	TRBV4-2	TRBD2	TRBJ2-1	TGTGCCAGCAGCCTCGGGACGAGACTAGCGGGGGTGACGAGCTCCTACAATGAGCAGTTCTTC	CASSLGTRLAGVTSSYNEQFF
-	TRBV30	TRBD2	TRBJ2-1	TGTGCCTGGAGTGGACTAGCGATAAACAATGAGCAGTTCTTC	CAWSGLAINNEQFF
-	TRBV11-2	-	TRBJ1-1	TGTGCCAGCAGCTACCCGGACAGGAACACTGAAGCTTTCTTT	CASSYPDRNTEAFF
-	TRBV29-1	-	TRBJ1-1	TGCAGCGTTGACCGGGATAACACTGAAGCTTTCTTT	CSVDRDNTEAFF
few	TRBV25-1	TRBD1	TRBJ2-3	TGTGCCAGCAGCGGGACAGGCACAGATACGCAGTATTTT	CASSGTGTDTQYF
-	TRBV6-5	-	TRBJ2-2	TGTGCCAGCAGTTACGCACAGTCGAACACCGGGGAGCTGTTTTTT	CASSYAQSNTGELFF
-	TRBV27	TRBD1	TRBJ2-3	TGTGCCAGCAGGTGGACAGGGGGCACAGATACGCAGTATTTT	CASRWTGGTDTQYF
-	TRBV6-5	-	TRBJ1-1	TGTGCCAGCAGCACAGTAGTGAACACTGAAGCTTTCTTT	CASSTVVNTEAFF
once	TRBV9	TRBD2	TRBJ2-7	TGTGCCAGCAGCGCTAGCGGGGGGTACGAGAAGTACTTC	CASSASGGYEKYF
-	TRBV6-1	TRBD1	TRBJ1-5	TGTGCCACACGGGACAGCCCAGGCTCCAATCAGCCCCAGCATTTT	CATRDSPGSNQPQHF
-	TRBV6-5	TRBD2	TRBJ2-3	TGTGCCAGCAAACTAGCGGGCCGCACAGATACGCAGTATTTT	CASKLAGRTDTQYF
-	TRBV18	-	TRBJ2-7	TGTGCCAGCTCACCACCTCAGACCTACGAGCAGTACTTC	CASSPPQTYEQYF
once	TRBV28	TRBD2	TRBJ2-1	TGTGCCAGCAGTTCACGGACTAGCGGGTGGGCCTACAATGAGCAGTTCTTC	CASSSRTSGWAYNEQFF
-	TRBV27	-	TRBJ1-2	TGTGCCAGCAGTTCCCGGACAGATAATAACTATGGCTACACCTTC	CASSSRTDNNYGYTF
-	TRBV6-6	-	TRBJ1-2	TGTGCCAGCCTTCCCCCGGGGGACTATGGCTACACCTTC	CASLPPGDYGYTF
-	TRBV5-1	TRBD1	TRBJ1-5	TGCGCCAGCAGCTTAGCCGGACAGGGGGCGAGGAGCAATCAGCCCCAGCATTTT	CASSLAGQGARSNQPQHF